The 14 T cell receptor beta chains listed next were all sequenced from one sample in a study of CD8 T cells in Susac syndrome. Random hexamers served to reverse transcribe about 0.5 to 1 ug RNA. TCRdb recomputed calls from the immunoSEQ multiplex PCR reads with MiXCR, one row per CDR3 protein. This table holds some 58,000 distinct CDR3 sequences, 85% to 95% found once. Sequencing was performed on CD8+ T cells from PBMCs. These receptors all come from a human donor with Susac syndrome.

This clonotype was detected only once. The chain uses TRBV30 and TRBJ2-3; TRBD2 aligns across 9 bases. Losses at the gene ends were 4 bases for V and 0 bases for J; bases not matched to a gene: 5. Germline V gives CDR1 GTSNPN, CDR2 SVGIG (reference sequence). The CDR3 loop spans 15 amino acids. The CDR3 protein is CAWNSGSTSTDTQYF. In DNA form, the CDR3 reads TGTGCCTGGAATAGCGGGAGTACTAGCACAGATACGCAGTATTTT. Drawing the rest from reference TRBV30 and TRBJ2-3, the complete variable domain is SQTIHQWPATLVQPVGSPLSLECTVEGTSNPNLYWYRQAAGRGLQLLFYSVGIGQISSEVPQNLSASRPQDRQFILSSKKLLLSDSGFYLCAWNSGSTSTDTQYFGPGTRLTVL.

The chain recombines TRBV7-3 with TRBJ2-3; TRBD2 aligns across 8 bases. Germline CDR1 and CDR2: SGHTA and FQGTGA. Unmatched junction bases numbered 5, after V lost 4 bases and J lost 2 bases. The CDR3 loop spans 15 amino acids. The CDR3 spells CASSSQRGNTDTQYF. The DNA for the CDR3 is TGTGCCAGCAGCTCCCAGCGGGGGAACACAGATACGCAGTATTTT.

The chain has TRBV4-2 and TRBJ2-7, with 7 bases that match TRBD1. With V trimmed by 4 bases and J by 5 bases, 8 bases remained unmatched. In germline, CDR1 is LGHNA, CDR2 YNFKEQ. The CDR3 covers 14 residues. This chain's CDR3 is CASSLLWGQNEQYF. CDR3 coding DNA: TGTGCCAGCAGCCTATTGTGGGGACAGAACGAGCAGTACTTC.

The CDR3 reads CSISAGGGNTIYF. DNA of the CDR3: TGCAGCATTTCTGCCGGGGGAGGAAACACCATATATTTT. The gene calls are TRBV29-1 and TRBJ1-3, with D perhaps TRBD1 (5 bases). The germline gives CDR1 SQVTM, CDR2 ANQGSEA. This CDR3 comprises 13 residues. Trimming took off 8 bases at V and 4 bases at J, with 15 bases between the two ends.

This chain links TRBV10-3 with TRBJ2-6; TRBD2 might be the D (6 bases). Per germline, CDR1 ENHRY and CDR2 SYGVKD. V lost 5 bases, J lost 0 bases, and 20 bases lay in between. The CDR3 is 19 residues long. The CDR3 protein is CAISLGFRDLDSGANVLTF. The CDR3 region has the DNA TGTGCCATCAGTTTGGGCTTCCGGGACTTAGACTCTGGGGCCAACGTCCTGACTTTC.

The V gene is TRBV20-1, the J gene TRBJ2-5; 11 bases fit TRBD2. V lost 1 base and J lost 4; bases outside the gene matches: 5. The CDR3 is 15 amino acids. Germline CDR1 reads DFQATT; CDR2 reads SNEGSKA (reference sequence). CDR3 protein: CSARGLAGGGETQYF. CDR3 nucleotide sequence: TGCAGTGCTAGAGGCCTAGCGGGGGGAGGAGAGACCCAGTACTTC.

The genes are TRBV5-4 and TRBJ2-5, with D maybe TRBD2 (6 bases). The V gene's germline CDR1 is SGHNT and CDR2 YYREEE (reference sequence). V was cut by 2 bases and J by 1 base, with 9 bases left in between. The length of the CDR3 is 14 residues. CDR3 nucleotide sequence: TGTGCCAGCAGCTTCGGCGGGACCCAAGAGACCCAGTACTTC. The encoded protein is CASSFGGTQETQYF.

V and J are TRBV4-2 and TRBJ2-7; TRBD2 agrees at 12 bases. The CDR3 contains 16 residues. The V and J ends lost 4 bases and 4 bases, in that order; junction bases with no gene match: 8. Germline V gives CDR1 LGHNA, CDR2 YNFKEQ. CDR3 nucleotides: TGTGCCAGCAGCCGAGAATCTAGCGGGGGGGAATACGAGCAGTACTTC. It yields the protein CASSRESSGGEYEQYF.

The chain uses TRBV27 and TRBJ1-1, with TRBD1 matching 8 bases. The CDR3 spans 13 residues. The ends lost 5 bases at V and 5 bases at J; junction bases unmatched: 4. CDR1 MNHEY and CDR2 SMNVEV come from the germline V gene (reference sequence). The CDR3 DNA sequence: TGTGCCAGCAGTCTCACAGGGGGAACTGAAGCTTTCTTT. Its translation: CASSLTGGTEAFF.

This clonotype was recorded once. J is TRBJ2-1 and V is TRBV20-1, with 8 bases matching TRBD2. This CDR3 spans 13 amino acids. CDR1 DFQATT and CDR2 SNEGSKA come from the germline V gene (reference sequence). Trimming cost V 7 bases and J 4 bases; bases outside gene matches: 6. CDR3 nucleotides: TGCAGTGGGTTACTAGCGGAATACAATGAGCAGTTCTTC. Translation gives CSGLLAEYNEQFF.

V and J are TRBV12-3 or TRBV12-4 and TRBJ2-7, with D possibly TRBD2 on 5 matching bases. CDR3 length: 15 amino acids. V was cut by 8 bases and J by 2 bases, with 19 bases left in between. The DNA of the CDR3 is TGTGCCAGCCTGCGGCCCGGAGCGGCTACCTACGAGCAGTACTTC. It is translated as CASLRPGAATYEQYF.

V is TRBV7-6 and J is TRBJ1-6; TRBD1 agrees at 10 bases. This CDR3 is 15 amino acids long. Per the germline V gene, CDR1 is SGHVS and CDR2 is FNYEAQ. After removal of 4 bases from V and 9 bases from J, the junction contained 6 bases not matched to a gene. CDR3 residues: CASSSTGTGVSPLHF. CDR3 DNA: TGTGCCAGCAGCTCAACCGGGACAGGGGTTTCACCCCTCCACTTT.

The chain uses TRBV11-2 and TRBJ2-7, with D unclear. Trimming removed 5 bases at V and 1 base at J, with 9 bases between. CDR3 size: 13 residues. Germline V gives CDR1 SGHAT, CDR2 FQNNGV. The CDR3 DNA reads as TGTGCCAGCAGCCCGGACGGGTCCTACGAGCAGTACTTC. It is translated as CASSPDGSYEQYF.

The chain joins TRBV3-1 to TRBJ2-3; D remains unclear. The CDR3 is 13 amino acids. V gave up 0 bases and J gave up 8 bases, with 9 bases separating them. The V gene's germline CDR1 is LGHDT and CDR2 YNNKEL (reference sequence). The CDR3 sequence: CASSQELVGTQYF. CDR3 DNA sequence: TGTGCCAGCAGCCAAGAGCTAGTTGGTACGCAGTATTTT.